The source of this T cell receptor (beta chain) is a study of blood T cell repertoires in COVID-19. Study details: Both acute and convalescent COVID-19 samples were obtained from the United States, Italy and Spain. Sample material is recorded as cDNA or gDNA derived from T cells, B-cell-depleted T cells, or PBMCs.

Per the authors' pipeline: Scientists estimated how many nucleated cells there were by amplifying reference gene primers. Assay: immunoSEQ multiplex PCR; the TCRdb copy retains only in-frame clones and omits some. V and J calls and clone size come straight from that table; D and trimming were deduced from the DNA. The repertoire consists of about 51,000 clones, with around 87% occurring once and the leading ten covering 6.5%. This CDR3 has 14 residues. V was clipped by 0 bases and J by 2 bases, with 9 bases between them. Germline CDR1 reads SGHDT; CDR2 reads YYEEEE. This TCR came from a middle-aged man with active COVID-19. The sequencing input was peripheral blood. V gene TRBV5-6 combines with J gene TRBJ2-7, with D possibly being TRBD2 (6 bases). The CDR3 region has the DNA TGTGCCAGCAGCTTGGGGGACTTCGCCTACGAGCAGTACTTC. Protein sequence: CASSLGDFAYEQYF.